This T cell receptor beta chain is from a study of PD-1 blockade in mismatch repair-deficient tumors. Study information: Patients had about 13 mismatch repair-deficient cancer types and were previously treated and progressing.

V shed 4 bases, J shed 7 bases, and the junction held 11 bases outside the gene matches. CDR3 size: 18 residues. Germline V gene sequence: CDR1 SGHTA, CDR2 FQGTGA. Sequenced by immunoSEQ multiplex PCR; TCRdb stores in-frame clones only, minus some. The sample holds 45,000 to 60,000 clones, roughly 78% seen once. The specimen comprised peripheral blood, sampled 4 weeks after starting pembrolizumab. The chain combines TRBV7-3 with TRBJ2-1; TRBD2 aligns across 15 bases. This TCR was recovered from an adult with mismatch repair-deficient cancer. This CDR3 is CASSSHDSGLAGGNEQFF. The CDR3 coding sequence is TGTGCCAGCAGCTCTCATGATAGCGGACTAGCGGGAGGGAATGAGCAGTTCTTC.